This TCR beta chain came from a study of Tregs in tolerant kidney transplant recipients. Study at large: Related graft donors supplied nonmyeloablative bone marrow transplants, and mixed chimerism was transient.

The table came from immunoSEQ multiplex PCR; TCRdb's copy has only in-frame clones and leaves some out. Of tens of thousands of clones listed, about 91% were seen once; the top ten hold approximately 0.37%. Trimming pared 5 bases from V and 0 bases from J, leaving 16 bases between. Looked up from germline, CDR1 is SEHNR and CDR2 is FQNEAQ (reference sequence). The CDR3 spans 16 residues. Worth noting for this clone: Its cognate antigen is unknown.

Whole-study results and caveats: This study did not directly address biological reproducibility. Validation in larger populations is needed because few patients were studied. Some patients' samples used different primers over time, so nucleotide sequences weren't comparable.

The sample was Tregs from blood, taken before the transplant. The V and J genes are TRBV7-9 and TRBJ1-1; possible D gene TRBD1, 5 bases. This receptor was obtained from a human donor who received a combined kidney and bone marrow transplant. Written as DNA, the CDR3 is TGTGCCAGCAGCCTGACAGCCATATCGATGAACACTGAAGCTTTCTTT. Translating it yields CASSLTAISMNTEAFF.